This TCR beta chain came from a study of blood T cells in healthy people across ages. Combining a sample-barcoded 5' primer with a J-beta primer mix, a second PCR ran for roughly 7 to 11 cycles. TCRdb processed the 5' RACE reads anew with MiXCR; each CDR3 protein has one entry. The sample carries over 700,000 distinct CDR3 sequences, roughly 50% recorded once. Whenever a sample was processed, at least 7 million PBMCs were isolated. With each sample, at least 6 micrograms of total RNA were extracted. In germline, CDR1 is DFQATT, CDR2 SNEGSKA (reference sequence). Trimming stripped 0 bases from V and 11 bases from J, with 13 bases between. The CDR3 runs to 12 residues.

The sequencing input was blood. The chain combines TRBV20-1 with TRBJ2-5, with a weak D call TRBD1 (5 bases). The clonotype comes from a man at least 80 years old in good health. Written as DNA, the CDR3 is TGCAGTGCTAGAGATCAAACCAGGGTTCAGTACTTC. Translating gives CSARDQTRVQYF.